One TCR beta chain is described in this entry. The junction shows a germline mismatch at one end, possibly a read error. The record originates from a study of blood T cell repertoires in COVID-19. Background on the study: The United States, Italy and Spain were the sources of the acute and convalescent COVID-19 samples. PBMCs, B-cell-depleted T cells, or T cells provided the cDNA or gDNA that made up the material.

Authors' analysis steps: Estimated nucleated cell counts came from reference gene primer amplification. TCRdb keeps only in-frame clones here, not all; method: immunoSEQ multiplex PCR. The DNA gave D and trimming, while V, J and clone size come from that table. This table has tens of thousands of clones, about 80% appearing once. The CDR3 has 15 amino acids. CDR1 is LNHNV and CDR2 is YYDKDF in the germline V gene (reference sequence). The TCR comes from an older woman with acute or convalescent COVID-19. Sequenced material: peripheral blood. The V call is TRBV15, the J call TRBJ2-1, with D possibly TRBD2 on 6 matching bases. CDR3 bases: TGTGTCACCAGCAGAGAGGAGGGTTCCTACAATGAGCAGTTCTTC. Translated: CVTSREEGSYNEQFF.